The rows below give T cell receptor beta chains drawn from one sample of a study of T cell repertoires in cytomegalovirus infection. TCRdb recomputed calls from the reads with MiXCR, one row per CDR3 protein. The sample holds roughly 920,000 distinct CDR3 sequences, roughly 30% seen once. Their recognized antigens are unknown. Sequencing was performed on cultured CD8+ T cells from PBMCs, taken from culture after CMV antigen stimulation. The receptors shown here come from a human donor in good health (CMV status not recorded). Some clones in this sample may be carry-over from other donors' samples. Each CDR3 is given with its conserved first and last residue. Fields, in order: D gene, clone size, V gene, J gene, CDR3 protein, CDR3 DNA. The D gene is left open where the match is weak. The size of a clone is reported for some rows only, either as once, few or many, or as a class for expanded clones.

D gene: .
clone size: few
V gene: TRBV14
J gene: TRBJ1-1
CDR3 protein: CASSATANTEAFF
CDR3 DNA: TGTGCCAGCAGCGCGACAGCGAACACTGAAGCTTTCTTT

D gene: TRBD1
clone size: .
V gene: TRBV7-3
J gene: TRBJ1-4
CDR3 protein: CASSRQGTEKLFF
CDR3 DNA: TGTGCCAGCAGCCGACAGGGGACTGAAAAACTGTTTTTT

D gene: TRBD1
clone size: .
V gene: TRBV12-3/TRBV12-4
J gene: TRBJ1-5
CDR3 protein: CASSTGQLNQPQHF
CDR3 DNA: TGTGCCAGCAGTACGGGACAGTTAAATCAGCCCCAGCATTTT

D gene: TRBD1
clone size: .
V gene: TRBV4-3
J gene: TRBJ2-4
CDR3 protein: CASSPDRGLNIQYF
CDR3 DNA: TGCGCCAGCAGCCCGGACAGGGGGCTGAACATTCAGTACTTC

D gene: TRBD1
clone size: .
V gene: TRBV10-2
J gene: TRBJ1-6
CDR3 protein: CASSGSQGAARSRFSPLHF
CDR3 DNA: TGCGCCAGCAGTGGAAGTCAGGGGGCCGCCCGAAGCCGCTTTTCACCCCTCCACTTT

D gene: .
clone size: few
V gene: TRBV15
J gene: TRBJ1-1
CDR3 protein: CATSRPIDYGGEGTEAFF
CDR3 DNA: TGTGCCACCAGCAGACCAATCGACTATGGGGGGGAAGGCACTGAAGCTTTCTTT

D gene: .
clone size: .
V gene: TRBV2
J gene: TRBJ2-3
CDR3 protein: CASSGPGQYF
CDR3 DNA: TGTGCCAGCAGTGGACCGGGGCAGTATTTT

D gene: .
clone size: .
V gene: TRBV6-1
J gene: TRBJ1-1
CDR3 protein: CASSPRSNTEAFF
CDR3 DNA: TGTGCCAGCAGTCCCCGGTCAAACACTGAAGCTTTCTTT

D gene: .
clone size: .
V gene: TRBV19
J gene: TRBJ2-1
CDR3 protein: CASSILGLSYNEQFF
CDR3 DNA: TGTGCCAGTAGTATATTAGGTCTCTCCTACAATGAGCAGTTCTTC

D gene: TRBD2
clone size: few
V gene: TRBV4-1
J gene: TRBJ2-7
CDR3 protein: CASSQDWLAGTVPSEQYF
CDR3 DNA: TGCGCCAGCAGCCAAGATTGGCTAGCGGGGACGGTTCCTTCCGAGCAGTACTTC

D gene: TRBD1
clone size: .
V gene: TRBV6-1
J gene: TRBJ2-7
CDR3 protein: CASSQGQGNEQYF
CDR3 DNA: TGTGCCAGCAGTCAGGGACAGGGAAACGAGCAGTACTTC

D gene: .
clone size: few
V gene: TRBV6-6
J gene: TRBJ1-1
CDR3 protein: CASSSRGFTEAFF
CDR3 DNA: TGTGCCAGCAGTTCTCGGGGCTTCACTGAAGCTTTCTTT

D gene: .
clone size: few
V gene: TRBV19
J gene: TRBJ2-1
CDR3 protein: CASSIRSTYNEQFF
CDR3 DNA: TGTGCCAGTAGTATAAGGTCAACGTACAATGAGCAGTTCTTC

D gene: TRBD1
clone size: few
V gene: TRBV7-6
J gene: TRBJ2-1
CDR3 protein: CASSLWVTGQGYNEQFF
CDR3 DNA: TGTGCCAGCAGCTTATGGGTGACGGGACAGGGCTACAATGAGCAGTTCTTC